Listed below are T cell receptor beta chains from one sample, sequenced in a study of Graves' ophthalmopathy and Graves' hyperthyroidism. One entry per CDR3 protein results from TCRdb running MiXCR on the multiplex PCR reads. The sample contains hundreds of thousands of distinct CDR3 sequences, under 25% of which appear only once. Sequenced material: peripheral blood. The receptors here all came from a young woman with stable Graves' hyperthyroidism. Both conserved end residues are part of each CDR3.

V	CDR3
TRBV4-1	CASSQAPGGPGELFF
TRBV28	CASSQTSTGVYGYTF
TRBV6-5	CASSYSGRGTTYEQYF
TRBV6-1	CASSEEGRGYGYTF
TRBV6-1	CASIGTMNTEAFF
TRBV6-5	CASSYSRITEAFF
TRBV12-3/TRBV12-4	CASSLGQNEKLFF
TRBV9	CASSVAGTAYNYGGYTF
TRBV20-1	CSARDIKGFYSNQPQHF
TRBV19	CASSRQGGQPQHF
TRBV28	CASSLAKAGGRNEQYF
TRBV4-3	CASSQGQYRGRSGELFF
TRBV20-1	CSANGLAGGVGELFF
TRBV11-2	CASSQLMPPYEQYF
TRBV24-1	CATSRLDGETQYF
TRBV7-9	CASSSDLGVYEQYF
TRBV3-1	CASSQDWGGTNGYTF
TRBV20-1	CSAESNGLAGGGGTDTQYF
TRBV19	CASSDDRDALGYTF
TRBV20-1	CSASPSGTPDTQYF
TRBV20-1	CSADSNLNQPQHF
TRBV11-2	CASSLVQLIEGGSYEQYF
TRBV29-1	CSVELPGQGRRTQYF
TRBV15	CATRGGRYTGELFF
TRBV7-2	CASTPLGQGPYEQYF
TRBV6-5	CASSLSRNYGYTF
TRBV27	CASSFGGPNNEQYF
TRBV28	CASSGGDPRTGNTIYF
TRBV6-2/TRBV6-3	CASRRPGQGLVVGNEQFF
TRBV6-2/TRBV6-3	CAVRTGTYEQYF
TRBV4-3	CASSQETGQAPYEQYF
TRBV30	CAWSGNANSGNTIYF
TRBV7-9	CASSFKGLQSYEQYF
TRBV20-1	CSARDPGTSLQETQYF
TRBV9	CASSVASGSGNSPLHF
TRBV6-1	CASSEVISGNTIYF
TRBV7-7	CASSLGTGGGETQYF
TRBV9	CASSSGARVSEQYF
TRBV29-1	CSVPSRGQGDEQYF
TRBV27	CASTSLEKHRGNQPQHF
TRBV14	CASSAIFYSGANVLTF
TRBV9	CASSARGIGNTIYF
TRBV4-1	CASSQHSGFSYEQYF
TRBV19	CASQTPGLVHTGELFF
TRBV6-1	CASRKQGSDYEQYF
TRBV5-1	CASSLGDYPYEQYF
TRBV20-1	CSASQTGRWETQYF
TRBV18	CASSPYVVTTEGTEAFF
TRBV18	CASSPYEGGEVLDGYTF
TRBV18	CASSPGQLTAYTF
TRBV3-1	CASSQEIRGSDYGYTF
TRBV24-1	CATGLDTGELFF
TRBV11-2	CASSLGLGDNSPLHF
TRBV28	CASSYPTGGGQPQHF
TRBV24-1	CATSDLEGGGYTF
TRBV7-6	CASSLRTSGRFRGETQYF
TRBV24-1	CATSDLGQEQETQYF
TRBV6-2/TRBV6-3	CASTTPGLRKDEQYF
TRBV18	CASSPDGGSYEQYF
TRBV27	CASSGPSGSGGTQYF